Below, 17 T cell receptor beta chains from the same sample are listed, as sequenced in a study of T-cell memory formation after mild COVID-19. TCRdb processed the 5' RACE reads anew with MiXCR; each CDR3 protein has one entry. The repertoire has fewer than 500,000 distinct CDR3 sequences, around a quarter of them found once; the top ten carry approximately 13%. What was sequenced was PBMCs or a T cell subset sorted from them (not recorded which). Receptors were obtained from an adult woman who had mild COVID-19 (a few samples of this study predate the infection). Cell type and time point are not known.

DNA of the CDR3: TGTGCCAGCAGCCCTTTGACAGTTTCGAACACTGAAGCTTTCTTT. Its protein product is CASSPLTVSNTEAFF. The genes are TRBV11-1 and TRBJ1-1; maybe TRBD1 (5 bases). V lost 5 bases and J lost 1, with 14 bases in between. Germline CDR1 is SGHAT and CDR2 is FQDESV (reference sequence). The CDR3 is made up of 15 amino acids.

This clonotype was picked up a small number of times. The chain recombines TRBV24-1 with TRBJ2-1; 8 nucleotides match TRBD2. This CDR3 is 15 amino acids long. Germline V CDR1 and CDR2: KGHDR, SFDVKD. V lost 5 bases to trimming and J lost 2 bases; unmatched junction nucleotides: 4. The CDR3 region is CATSGYSGTYNEQFF. CDR3 nucleotide sequence: TGTGCCACCAGTGGTTATAGCGGGACCTACAATGAGCAGTTCTTC.

This clonotype was found a few times. V usage is TRBV2 and J usage is TRBJ2-1, with 8 bases lining up with TRBD2. CDR1 and CDR2 (germline): SNHLY, FYNNEI. Trimming removed 4 bases from V and 9 bases from J; junction bases left unmatched: 14. The CDR3 consists of 16 residues. The CDR3 is CASSAGDGGAIGEQFF. The CDR3 nucleotides read TGTGCCAGCAGTGCCGGTGACGGGGGGGCCATTGGTGAGCAGTTCTTC.

Here the CDR3 reads CASRRTGGDRTDTQYF. The CDR3 DNA reads as TGTGCCAGCAGGCGAACAGGGGGCGACCGCACAGATACGCAGTATTTT. The rearrangement uses TRBV6-5 and TRBJ2-3; 9 nucleotides align to TRBD1. The germline CDR1 and CDR2 sequences are MNHEY and SVGAGI. The ends lost 6 bases at V and 1 base at J; junction bases unmatched: 8. The length of the CDR3 is 16 residues.

This clonotype was detected only once. At one end, the junction sequence differs from germline, possibly due to a read error. V gene TRBV6-6 combines with J gene TRBJ2-2; D unclear. The CDR3 is 16 residues long. The germline V gene has CDR1 MNHNY and CDR2 SVGAGI (reference sequence). CDR3 sequence (DNA): TGTGCCAACAGTTACTCGGCTCTGCCGAACACCGGGGAGCTGTTTTTT. This translates into CANSYSALPNTGELFF.

The J gene is TRBJ1-2, the V gene TRBV20-1; D is possibly TRBD1 (5 bases). The CDR3 is 13 amino acids. The V and J ends lost 5 bases and 2 bases respectively, with 12 bases between them. CDR1 DFQATT and CDR2 SNEGSKA come from the germline V gene (reference sequence). As DNA, the CDR3 is TGCAGTGCTTCTCGGGGCAGAAACTATGGCTACACCTTC. It specifies CSASRGRNYGYTF.

The gene calls are TRBV4-2 and TRBJ1-1; 9 bases fit TRBD1. The germline CDR1 and CDR2 sequences are LGHNA and YNFKEQ. The CDR3 has 15 amino acids. The V segment lost 2 bases and the J segment 1 base; nucleotides outside the gene matches: 2. CDR3 residues: CASSQTGGGNTEAFF. In DNA form, the CDR3 reads TGTGCCAGCAGCCAAACAGGGGGCGGGAACACTGAAGCTTTCTTT.

The chain links TRBV7-8 to TRBJ2-7; D not resolved. The CDR3 has 12 amino acids. Trimming left V 5 bases short and J 7 bases short, with 12 bases between. Per the germline V gene, CDR1 is SGHVS and CDR2 is FQNEAQ. The CDR3 reads CASSPGWGEQYF. The CDR3 coding sequence is TGTGCCAGCAGCCCTGGCTGGGGAGAGCAGTACTTC.

The genes are TRBV20-1 and TRBJ2-1; TRBD2 matches 11 bases. With 6 bases clipped from V and 5 bases from J, the junction kept 6 bases outside the gene matches. Germline V gene lookup returns CDR1 DFQATT and CDR2 SNEGSKA (reference sequence). This CDR3 spans 14 amino acids. The CDR3 spells CSAFTSGGNNEQFF. CDR3 DNA sequence: TGCAGTGCCTTCACTAGCGGGGGAAACAATGAGCAGTTCTTC.

The rearrangement uses TRBV3-1 and TRBJ1-3; unclear D gene. Germline loops: CDR1 LGHDT, CDR2 YNNKEL (reference sequence). V gave up 5 bases and J gave up 0 bases, with 11 bases separating them. This CDR3 has 15 residues. CDR3 DNA sequence: TGTGCCAGCAGCTCGGACTGGAGCTCTGGAAACACCATATATTTT. This sequence encodes CASSSDWSSGNTIYF.

V usage is TRBV7-2 and J usage is TRBJ2-1, with a weak D call TRBD2 (5 bases). Trimming pared 6 bases from V and 5 bases from J, leaving 11 bases between. From germline, CDR1 is SGHTA and CDR2 FQGNSA. The length of the CDR3 is 13 residues. The CDR3 DNA follows: TGTGCCAGCAGTCGAACTAGGAACAATGAGCAGTTCTTC. It is translated as CASSRTRNNEQFF.

This clonotype appeared a few times. This rearrangement joins TRBV13 to TRBJ2-1; 9 nucleotides line up with TRBD1. The CDR3 consists of 19 residues. From germline, CDR1 is PRHDT and CDR2 FYEKMQ (reference sequence). V shed 4 bases and J 2 bases; nucleotides not matched to a gene: 15. The CDR3 DNA sequence: TGTGCCAGCAGCTCCGCACCGGGACAGGGTGTAGGCCCCTACAATGAGCAGTTCTTC. This encodes CASSSAPGQGVGPYNEQFF.

The rearrangement joins TRBV5-4 to TRBJ2-1; D perhaps matches TRBD2 (5 bases). CDR3 length: 16 amino acids. Trimming shortened V by 3 bases and J by 10 bases, and 23 bases separated the two germline ends. The V gene's germline CDR1 is SGHNT and CDR2 YYREEE (reference sequence). The CDR3 is CASSSGAGSSVGEQFF. CDR3 in DNA: TGTGCCAGCAGCTCGGGTGCGGGCTCGTCGGTGGGCGAGCAGTTCTTC.

The chain employs TRBV20-1 and TRBJ2-7, with D unresolved. This CDR3 spans 14 amino acids. The V gene's germline CDR1 is DFQATT and CDR2 SNEGSKA (reference sequence). V dropped 4 bases and J dropped 1 base, with 14 bases sitting between them. In DNA form, the CDR3 reads TGCAGTGCTACTACCCGAAAGAGGTCCTACGAGCAGTACTTC. Protein: CSATTRKRSYEQYF.

This chain joins TRBV5-1 and TRBJ2-7; 8 bases are shared with TRBD1. Germline CDR1 SGHRS, CDR2 YFSETQ. Unmatched junction bases numbered 6, after V lost 0 bases and J lost 1 base. CDR3 length: 16 residues. Written as DNA, the CDR3 is TGCGCCAGCAGCTTGGGACCACAGGGGGTTTCCTACGAGCAGTACTTC. Encoded protein: CASSLGPQGVSYEQYF.

The J gene is TRBJ2-5, the V gene TRBV6-5, with D possibly TRBD2 on 5 matching bases. There are 14 residues in the CDR3. Trimming cost V 0 bases and J 5 bases, with 10 bases left between them. Germline V gene data show CDR1 as MNHEY and CDR2 as SVGAGI. The CDR3 is CASSYSGVGETQYF. The CDR3, as DNA: TGTGCCAGCAGTTACTCCGGGGTGGGGGAGACCCAGTACTTC.

This chain links TRBV5-1 with TRBJ2-2; 9 bases match TRBD1. Germline loops: CDR1 SGHRS, CDR2 YFSETQ. The CDR3 extends over 18 amino acids. Trimming cost V 5 bases and J 5 bases; bases outside gene matches: 16. The CDR3 reads CASRPGQGSLPKTGELFF. CDR3 nucleotide sequence: TGCGCCAGCAGACCGGGACAGGGATCCCTCCCAAAGACCGGGGAGCTGTTTTTT.